This T cell receptor beta chain originates from a study of T-cell reconstitution after alpha-beta-depleted transplantation in children. Study-level results: Diversity and T-cell counts at one year after transplant derived mostly from new T cells.

On this clonotype itself: Its cognate antigen is unknown.

The CDR3 runs 15 residues. Unmatched junction bases numbered 6, after V lost 1 base and J lost 6 bases. This sample's TCRbeta library carried unique molecular identifier barcodes. MiXCR, applied by TCRdb to the PCR reads, yields one record per CDR3 protein. The repertoire holds about 340,000 distinct CDR3 sequences, with around 16% as singletons. The sample here was PBMCs, mostly from graft donor cells, taken 360 days after TCRalphabeta/CD19-depleted stem cell transplant. The chain links TRBV12-3 or TRBV12-4 to TRBJ2-3; TRBD2 matches 8 bases. The sequence was collected from a male patient under 10 years old who had a stem cell transplant for acute lymphoblastic leukemia, so the T cells may come from the graft donor. CDR3 protein: CASSLVGTSSDTQYF. CDR3 DNA: TGTGCCAGCAGTTTAGTTGGGACTAGTTCCGATACGCAGTATTTT.